The clone carrying this T cell receptor beta chain showed up just a few times. Its antigen is currently unknown. The germline CDR1 and CDR2 sequences are MNHEY and SVGAGI. The CDR3 extends over 13 amino acids. V was pared by 0 bases and J by 1 base, with 1 base between. Cultured CD4+ T cell DNA was sequenced using the Oncomine TCR Beta short-read assay. Using its own MiXCR run on the PCR reads, TCRdb lists one record per CDR3 protein. Altogether around 19,000 distinct CDR3 sequences are present, less than 65% being singletons, with the ten largest covering about 13%. The data were obtained in a study of vaccination and CD4 T cells after COVID-19. Whole-study context: Overlapping spike peptides of SARS-CoV-2, HCoV-NL63, HCoV-OC43 and HCoV-229E were used, and cells were stimulated with them.

Treatment here: approximately nine-day PBMC culture with coronavirus spike peptide pools or control peptides (ViraFEST assay). The TCR comes from a human donor who had recovered from COVID-19. The genes are TRBV6-5 and TRBJ1-5; D gene unclear. Sequencing input: CD4+ T cells from blood, cultured in vitro. Here the CDR3 reads CASSYSSNQPQHF. In DNA, the CDR3 is TGTGCCAGCAGTTACTCCAGCAATCAGCCCCAGCATTTT.